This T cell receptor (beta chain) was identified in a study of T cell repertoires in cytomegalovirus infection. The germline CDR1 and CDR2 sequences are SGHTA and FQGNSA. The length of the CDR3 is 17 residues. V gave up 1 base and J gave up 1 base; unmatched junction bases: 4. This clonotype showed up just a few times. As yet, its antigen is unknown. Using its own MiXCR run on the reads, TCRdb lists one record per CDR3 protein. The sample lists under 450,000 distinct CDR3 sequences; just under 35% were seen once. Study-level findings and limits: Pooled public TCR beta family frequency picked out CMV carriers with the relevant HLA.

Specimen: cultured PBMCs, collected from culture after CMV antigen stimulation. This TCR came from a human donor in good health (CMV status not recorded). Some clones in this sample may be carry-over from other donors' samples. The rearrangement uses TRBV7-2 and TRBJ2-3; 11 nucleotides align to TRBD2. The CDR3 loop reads CASSLGLAGFGTDTQYF. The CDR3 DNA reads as TGTGCCAGCAGCTTAGGACTAGCGGGGTTTGGCACAGATACGCAGTATTTT.